These 7 T cell receptor beta chains share one sample of origin, sequenced in a study of T cell responses to AZD1222 COVID-19 vaccine. This table comes from immunoSEQ multiplex PCR, and its TCRdb copy is limited to in-frame clones, with some not included. The sample consists of some 130,000 clones, about 93% of them appearing once. Sequenced here: peripheral blood, sampled 28 days after the second AZD1222 dose. These receptor sequences come from an adult who received the AZD1222 COVID-19 vaccine.

This chain links TRBV5-1 with TRBJ2-7; 7 bases agree with TRBD2. Trimming at V came to 3 bases and at J to 0 bases, leaving 3 bases not matched to a gene. The CDR3 runs 14 residues. The germline CDR1 and CDR2 sequences are SGHRS and YFSETQ. CDR3 sequence reads: CASSYGGNSYEQYF. The CDR3 region has the DNA TGCGCCAGCAGCTACGGGGGGAACTCCTACGAGCAGTACTTC.

DNA of the CDR3: TGCAGCGTTGTCGATCGGACGCCTCCAAACGCTACCTTC. Its protein product is CSVVDRTPPNATF. The rearrangement joins TRBV29-1 to TRBJ1-2; D remains ambiguous. Germline V gene lookup returns CDR1 SQVTM and CDR2 ANQGSEA. This CDR3 is built from 13 residues. With 4 bases removed from V and 14 bases from J, the gap between germline ends came to 23 bases.

V usage is TRBV18 and J usage is TRBJ1-5; D is undetermined. CDR1 is KGHSH and CDR2 is LQKENI in the germline V gene. V was trimmed by 6 bases and J by 5 bases, leaving 11 bases between them. CDR3 length: 13 residues. In nucleotides, the CDR3 is TGTGCCAGCTCGCCCAGAGAGGATCAGCCCCAGCATTTT. Protein sequence: CASSPREDQPQHF.

The gene calls are TRBV3-1 (or the pseudogene TRBV3-2) and TRBJ2-2; the match to TRBD1 covers 8 bases. With V trimmed by 4 bases and J by 1 base, 2 bases remained unmatched. The germline V gene encodes CDR1 LGHDT and CDR2 YNNKEL (reference sequence). The length of the CDR3 is 15 residues. This CDR3 reads CASSRGQGNTGELFF. The CDR3 DNA follows: TGTGCCAGCAGCCGCGGACAGGGGAACACCGGGGAGCTGTTTTTT.

The chain combines TRBV30 with TRBJ2-7; 8 bases line up with TRBD2. The CDR3 loop spans 15 amino acids. Germline values: CDR1 GTSNPN, CDR2 SVGIG (reference sequence). V shed 0 bases and J 3 bases; nucleotides not matched to a gene: 7. CDR3 coding DNA: TGTGCCTGGAGTGTATCCGGGGGGGCCTTCTACGAGCAGTACTTC. It specifies CAWSVSGGAFYEQYF.

The chain is built from TRBV6-2 or TRBV6-3 and TRBJ1-1; TRBD1 matches 8 bases. The CDR3 covers 15 residues. Germline V CDR1 and CDR2: MNHEY, SVGEGT. The J segment lost 5 bases and the V segment lost 6 bases, leaving 11 bases of the junction unmatched. CDR3 in amino acids: CASSRDRGRQTEAFF. For the CDR3, the DNA is TGTGCCAGCAGCAGAGACAGGGGTCGTCAGACTGAAGCTTTCTTT.

This chain links TRBV4-2 with TRBJ1-2, with a tentative D call TRBD1 (5 bases). The CDR3 is 16 residues long. V was clipped by 0 bases and J by 4 bases, with 15 bases between them. The germline V gene encodes CDR1 LGHNA and CDR2 YNFKEQ. In DNA, the CDR3 is TGTGCCAGCAGCCAAGATGGGACCGGAGTCGGCTATGGCTACACCTTC. Translated, it gives CASSQDGTGVGYGYTF.